This T cell receptor (beta chain) was documented in a study of shared clonotypes between healthy human individuals. Study at large: For every donor, three CD4 naive, three CD4 memory, two CD8 naive and one CD8 memory plates were used. Study conclusions and caveats: Sorted-subset sequencing was shown by rarefaction to be incomplete despite large depth. A limitation of the genetic and exposure-history diversity represented arose from few donors.

Points on this clone: The antigen is not known.

This CDR3 has 14 amino acids. Germline V gene data show CDR1 as SGHRS and CDR2 as YFSETQ. The ends were cut back, 4 bases at V and 8 bases at J, with 18 bases in the middle. Under the authors' procedure: For the immunoSEQ data, sequences were junction-only without quality scores, so filtering differed. Generated by immunoSEQ multiplex PCR, the TCRdb table keeps only in-frame clones and is missing some. V, J and clone size were drawn from that table, and D and trimming were deduced from the DNA. The sample has 90,000 to 150,000 clones, around 68% seen once. The source of this sequence is a woman aged 25 to 39 in good health. The specimen was memory CD8+ T cells sorted from blood. Described subset: CD45RO+ cells pooled with CCR7-negative TemRA cells. The rearrangement joins TRBV5-1 to TRBJ1-1; D may be TRBD1 (6 bases). In DNA form, the CDR3 reads TGCGCCAGCAGCCCCGGGACATTCACGGGGGAAGCTTTCTTT. As protein: CASSPGTFTGEAFF.